The 23 T cell receptor beta chains below were found in one sample sequenced in a study of T-cell reconstitution after alpha-beta-depleted transplantation in children. Unique molecular identifiers were used to barcode this TCRbeta library. TCRdb ran MiXCR on the PCR reads and lists one entry per CDR3 protein. Among 450,000 to 600,000 distinct CDR3 sequences listed, approximately 13% were seen once. The starting material was PBMCs, mostly from graft donor cells, obtained 360 days after TCRalphabeta/CD19-depleted stem cell transplant. The origin of the receptors is a male patient between 5 and 17 years old who had a stem cell transplant for acute myeloid leukemia, so the T cells may come from the graft donor.

This clonotype came up many times. The chain uses TRBV10-3 and TRBJ2-1, with 12 bases that match TRBD2. J gave up 7 bases and V 7 bases, and 11 bases lay outside the gene matches. This CDR3 contains 16 residues. CDR1 is ENHRY, CDR2 SYGVKD, per germline. The CDR3 DNA follows: TGTGCCATCAAGCCTAGCGGGAGGGCCATTTATAATGAGCAGTTCTTC. It specifies CAIKPSGRAIYNEQFF.

This clonotype was seen at least ten times. The rearrangement joins TRBV7-9 to TRBJ2-3; TRBD2 is a possible D gene (5 bases). Germline V CDR1 and CDR2: SEHNR, FQNEAQ (reference sequence). CDR3 length: 16 amino acids. Trimming took off 8 bases at V and 2 bases at J, with 20 bases between the two ends. The CDR3 DNA reads as TGTGCCAGCCCAACTGGGGAGATGCGTGCCACAGATACGCAGTATTTT. As protein: CASPTGEMRATDTQYF.

The chain uses TRBV14 and TRBJ2-1, with 8 positions matching TRBD2. CDR3 length equals 17 residues. The ends lost 4 bases at V and 6 bases at J; junction bases unmatched: 14. CDR1 is SGHDN, CDR2 FVKESK, per germline. CDR3 in DNA: TGTGCCAGCAGCCGCAGAGAGCGGGAGAAGGGAGGCAATGAGCAGTTCTTC. As protein: CASSRREREKGGNEQFF.

The rearrangement links TRBV29-1 to TRBJ2-1; D gene ambiguous. Looked up from germline, CDR1 is SQVTM and CDR2 is ANQGSEA. V lost 8 bases and J lost 4, with 18 bases in between. The CDR3 has 14 residues. The CDR3 bases are TGCAGCTACCTGGGGTTTGAGGAATACAATGAGCAGTTCTTC. Protein sequence: CSYLGFEEYNEQFF.

This clonotype came up a few times. The V and J genes are TRBV14 and TRBJ1-6; TRBD1 is a possible D gene (5 bases). This CDR3 is 17 amino acids long. In germline, CDR1 is SGHDN, CDR2 FVKESK. The V end lost 0 bases, the J end lost 9 bases, and 18 bases lay between the germline ends. The CDR3 sequence: CASSQDLYGTGGSPLHF. DNA of the CDR3: TGTGCCAGCAGCCAAGATCTGTACGGGACGGGAGGTTCACCCCTCCACTTT. Filled out from reference TRBV14 and TRBJ1-6, the complete variable domain reads EAGVTQFPSHSVIEKGQTVTLRCDPISGHDNLYWYRRVMGKEIKFLLHFVKESKQDESGMPNNRFLAERTGGTYSTLKVQPAELEDSGVYFCASSQDLYGTGGSPLHFGNGTRLTVT.

The V gene is TRBV11-2, the J gene TRBJ2-2; TRBD1 might be the D (5 bases). V lost 4 bases, J lost 5 bases, and 11 bases lay in between. Germline CDR1 SGHAT, CDR2 FQNNGV. CDR3 size: 14 residues. The CDR3 here is CASSSGARTGELFF. CDR3 bases: TGTGCCAGCAGCTCTGGGGCCCGGACCGGGGAGCTGTTTTTT.

Only a few counts were recorded for this clonotype. The chain combines TRBV4-2 with TRBJ2-3, with 9 bases lining up with TRBD2. With 4 bases clipped from V and 6 bases from J, the junction kept 8 bases outside the gene matches. Per the germline V gene, CDR1 is LGHNA and CDR2 is YNFKEQ. This CDR3 contains 15 residues. This CDR3 reads CASSLLAGFSDTQYF. The CDR3 DNA follows: TGTGCCAGCAGCCTTCTAGCGGGATTTTCCGATACGCAGTATTTT.

V gene TRBV5-1 combines with J gene TRBJ2-7; 7 bases fit TRBD2. Per germline, CDR1 SGHRS and CDR2 YFSETQ. The CDR3 has 14 residues. After removal of 4 bases from V and 3 bases from J, the junction contained 7 bases not matched to a gene. CDR3 coding DNA: TGCGCCAGCAGCCTAGGGGACTACCTCTACGAGCAGTACTTC. Amino acids: CASSLGDYLYEQYF.

The sample holds many counts of this clonotype. This rearrangement joins TRBV21-1 to TRBJ2-1; TRBD1 is the table's D call, not checked against the DNA. TRBV21-1 is tagged as a pseudogene. The CDR3 is 14 residues long. The CDR3 region is CVRRLGENCNEQFF. As DNA, the CDR3 is TGTGTCAGACGGTTGGGGGAGAACTGCAATGAGCAGTTCTTC.

This clonotype was found many times. The chain recombines TRBV20-1 with TRBJ2-3, with D tentatively TRBD1 or TRBD2 (5 bases each). Trimming removed 5 bases at V and 3 bases at J, with 15 bases between. CDR3 length: 14 residues. Germline assignment: CDR1 DFQATT and CDR2 SNEGSKA (reference sequence). CDR3 in amino acids: CSAPRVGVTDTQYF. CDR3 sequence (DNA): TGCAGTGCTCCCCGAGTGGGGGTAACAGATACGCAGTATTTT.

This clonotype was counted at least ten times. The chain uses TRBV18 and TRBJ2-5; D is possibly TRBD1 or TRBD2 (5 bases each). The V gene lost 2 bases and the J gene lost 4 bases, with 17 bases spanning the gap. The CDR3 has 16 amino acids. Germline V gene lookup returns CDR1 KGHSH and CDR2 LQKENI. As DNA, the CDR3 is TGTGCCAGCTCACCATCGGCCCTAGGGACGGGAGAGACCCAGTACTTC. This gives the protein CASSPSALGTGETQYF. The variable domain in full, completed from reference TRBV18 and TRBJ2-5, reads NAGVMQNPRHLVRRRGQEARLRCSPMKGHSHVYWYRQLPEEGLKFMVYLQKENIIDESGMPKERFSAEFPKEGPSILRIQQVVRGDSAAYFCASSPSALGTGETQYFGPGTRLLVL.

This clonotype came up many times. This chain joins TRBV5-1 and TRBJ1-4; no reliable D call. Trimming cost V 0 bases and J 0 bases, with 3 bases left between them. The CDR3 loop spans 14 amino acids. In germline, CDR1 is SGHRS, CDR2 YFSETQ. The CDR3 loop reads CASSLVPTNEKLFF. In DNA form, the CDR3 reads TGCGCCAGCAGCTTGGTACCAACTAATGAAAAACTGTTTTTT.

In its sample, this clonotype was seen many times. CDR3 sequence reads: CASSSNTGLPSTDTQYF. The DNA for the CDR3 is TGTGCCAGCAGCTCCAATACGGGACTCCCCTCCACAGATACGCAGTATTTT. This chain uses TRBV7-2 with TRBJ2-3; possible D gene TRBD2, 6 bases. The V gene's germline CDR1 is SGHTA and CDR2 FQGNSA. Trimming cost V 4 bases and J 2 bases, with 19 bases left between them. The CDR3 loop spans 17 amino acids.

This clonotype was observed a few times. The J gene is TRBJ2-2, the V gene TRBV20-1; D call uncertain. V was shortened by 6 bases and J by 7 bases, with 18 bases between the two germline ends. The CDR3 has 14 residues. The germline V gene encodes CDR1 DFQATT and CDR2 SNEGSKA (reference sequence). The CDR3: CSAGPHGGGGELFF. In DNA form, the CDR3 reads TGCAGTGCCGGTCCTCATGGCGGTGGCGGGGAGCTGTTTTTT.

This clonotype has more than one count but fewer than ten. The chain couples TRBV6-2 or TRBV6-3 to TRBJ2-6; D not certain. CDR3 size: 18 residues. Trimming took off 0 bases at V and 0 bases at J, with 12 bases between the two ends. From germline, CDR1 is MNHEY and CDR2 SVGEGT. The CDR3 region is CASSYSRHFSSGANVLTF. CDR3 nucleotide sequence: TGTGCCAGCAGTTACTCGAGGCACTTCAGCTCTGGGGCCAACGTCCTGACTTTC.

This clonotype appeared a few times. The chain couples TRBV5-1 to TRBJ1-2; tentatively, D is TRBD1 (5 bases). Looked up from germline, CDR1 is SGHRS and CDR2 is YFSETQ. Trimming shortened V by 4 bases and J by 4 bases, and 14 bases separated the two germline ends. This CDR3 spans 14 amino acids. Here the CDR3 reads CASSPRQGGYGYTF. The CDR3 DNA reads as TGCGCCAGCAGCCCCCGTCAGGGAGGCTATGGCTACACCTTC.

This clonotype was counted between two and nine times. The V and J genes are TRBV7-6 and TRBJ2-1; the D is unclear. The CDR3 has 13 residues. The V and J ends lost 1 base and 3 bases respectively, with 4 bases between them. The V gene's germline CDR1 is SGHVS and CDR2 FNYEAQ. The CDR3, as DNA: TGTGCCAGCAGCTTAGTTAACTACAATGAGCAGTTCTTC. This gives the protein CASSLVNYNEQFF.

This clonotype was counted only a few times. This chain links TRBV14 with TRBJ1-3; D call uncertain. The CDR3 length is 13 residues. V lost 0 bases to trimming and J lost 5 bases, with 5 bases between them. CDR1 is SGHDN, CDR2 FVKESK, per germline. In nucleotides, the CDR3 is TGTGCCAGCAGCCAAGACAGAAGAAACACCATATATTTT. Its protein is CASSQDRRNTIYF.

The rearrangement links TRBV9 to TRBJ2-7, with TRBD1 identical over 7 bases. The CDR3 spans 14 residues. The germline gives CDR1 SGDLS, CDR2 YYNGEE. The trim removed 0 bases at V and 6 bases at J, leaving 6 bases unmatched. The CDR3 nucleotides are TGTGCCAGCAGCGTAGAGGGGGCGCAGGGCGAGCAGTACTTC. This codes for CASSVEGAQGEQYF.

This clonotype was recorded many times. The chain recombines TRBV15 with TRBJ2-1; no definite D call. The length of the CDR3 is 12 residues. Germline-derived CDR1 and CDR2 are LNHNV and YYDKDF (reference sequence). V was shortened by 4 bases and J by 7 bases, with 8 bases between the two germline ends. CDR3 bases: TGTGCCACCAGCACCGACTGGAATGAGCAGTTCTTC. Protein product: CATSTDWNEQFF.

The rearrangement uses TRBV28 and TRBJ2-2; D is possibly TRBD2 (5 bases). The CDR3 length is 15 residues. Germline V gene lookup returns CDR1 MDHEN and CDR2 SYDVKM. The V gene lost 6 bases and the J gene lost 3 bases, with 14 bases spanning the gap. The CDR3: CASRTGIWYTGELFF. CDR3 sequence (DNA): TGTGCCAGCAGAACCGGGATCTGGTACACCGGGGAGCTGTTTTTT.

This clonotype was seen ten or more times. The chain is built from TRBV20-1 and TRBJ1-2; D may be TRBD1 (5 bases). V lost 5 bases, J lost 7 bases, and 14 bases lay in between. From germline, CDR1 is DFQATT and CDR2 SNEGSKA (reference sequence). This CDR3 is 12 amino acids long. The CDR3 loop reads CSAGGGVRGYTF. CDR3 nucleotides: TGCAGTGCTGGGGGAGGGGTCCGTGGCTACACCTTC.

The gene calls are TRBV18 and TRBJ2-3, with TRBD1 identical over 9 bases. Germline lookup yields CDR1 KGHSH and CDR2 LQKENI. The CDR3 consists of 14 residues. V shed 3 bases and J 5 bases; nucleotides not matched to a gene: 3. CDR3: CASSPGQGGDTQYF. CDR3 nucleotide sequence: TGTGCCAGCTCACCGGGACAGGGTGGAGATACGCAGTATTTT. The whole variable domain, remainder taken from reference TRBV18 and TRBJ2-3, is NAGVMQNPRHLVRRRGQEARLRCSPMKGHSHVYWYRQLPEEGLKFMVYLQKENIIDESGMPKERFSAEFPKEGPSILRIQQVVRGDSAAYFCASSPGQGGDTQYFGPGTRLTVL.